This TCR beta chain came from a study of T cell repertoires in cytomegalovirus infection. TCRdb re-derived calls from the reads in MiXCR, one entry per CDR3 protein. The table has around 530,000 distinct CDR3 sequences, roughly 29% seen once; the top ten hold roughly an eighth. Germline V gene lookup returns CDR1 SGHTA and CDR2 FQGNSA. The V gene lost 0 bases and the J gene lost 3 bases, with 9 bases spanning the gap. This CDR3 has 15 amino acids. The table lists this clonotype with many counts. This receptor was obtained from a human donor in good health (CMV status not recorded). Some clones in this sample may be carry-over from other donors' samples. Sequenced sample: PBMCs. This chain uses TRBV7-2 with TRBJ1-5, with D unresolved. The CDR3 region has the DNA TGTGCCAGCAGCTTAGCTCCACAGCTCAATCAGCCCCAGCATTTT. This encodes CASSLAPQLNQPQHF.